These T cell receptor beta chains were read from a single sample in a study of beta chain features in type 1 diabetes. Produced via immunoSEQ multiplex PCR; TCRdb's table is partial and in-frame only. The data hold some 220,000 clones, with about a tenth observed a single time. Sequenced input: central memory CD4+ T cells from blood. Receptor source: a man between 18 and 35 years old in good health. Both conserved end residues are trimmed from each CDR3.

j_call	v_call	cdr3_aa
TRBJ2-3	TRBV9	ASSGTSGRADTQY
TRBJ2-7	TRBV27	ASSLFAGLYEQY
TRBJ2-1	TRBV19	ASSIRSSLSNEQF
TRBJ2-7	TRBV23-1	ASSHPDGVADFYEQY
TRBJ2-2	TRBV18	ASSPPGRVPTGELF
TRBJ1-2	TRBV2	ASSENWGNYGYT
TRBJ2-3	TRBV11-2	ASSLTDRLAGSRDTQY
TRBJ2-7	TRBV7-2	ASSFRTSGSFPYEQY
TRBJ2-5	TRBV7-9	ASSLEVTEGAQY
TRBJ2-3	TRBV18	ASSPQGGFTDTQY
TRBJ2-2	TRBV7-2	ASSLAEATRELF
TRBJ2-7	TRBV5-1	ASSLEGTSGRSPPYEQY
TRBJ2-7	TRBV18	ASSSGLAGVATNEQY
TRBJ2-1	TRBV30	AWGRERDYNEQF
TRBJ2-7	TRBV14	ASSRENRDEQY
TRBJ2-7	TRBV7-6	ASSLAVSGSYEQY
TRBJ2-1	TRBV9	ASNGLAGWNNEQF
TRBJ2-3	TRBV10-3	AISEAGGGTDTQY
TRBJ2-7	TRBV5-1	ASSFEGRTSDEQY
TRBJ2-7	TRBV27	ASSLRSRGGISYEQY
TRBJ2-1	TRBV6-1	ASSDLRRGNEQF
TRBJ2-2	TRBV23-1	ASRGTGHGELF